This T cell receptor beta chain was identified in a study of technical replicates of blood from a few donors. Assay used: immunoSEQ multiplex PCR; TCRdb lists only in-frame clones, some missing. The repertoire has roughly 50,000 clones, around 93% of them found once; the top ten carry about 3.9%. V shed 2 bases and J shed 8 bases, with 12 bases lying between them. Germline V lookup: CDR1 GTSNPN, CDR2 SVGIG (reference sequence). The CDR3 has 12 amino acids. V gene TRBV30 combines with J gene TRBJ1-2, with D uncertain. The specimen was PBMCs. This receptor was identified in a human donor in good health. Some clones in this sample may be carry-over from other donors' samples. DNA of the CDR3: TGTGCCTGGAGTTCGGGTCCTCGGGGCTACACCTTC. This codes for CAWSSGPRGYTF.